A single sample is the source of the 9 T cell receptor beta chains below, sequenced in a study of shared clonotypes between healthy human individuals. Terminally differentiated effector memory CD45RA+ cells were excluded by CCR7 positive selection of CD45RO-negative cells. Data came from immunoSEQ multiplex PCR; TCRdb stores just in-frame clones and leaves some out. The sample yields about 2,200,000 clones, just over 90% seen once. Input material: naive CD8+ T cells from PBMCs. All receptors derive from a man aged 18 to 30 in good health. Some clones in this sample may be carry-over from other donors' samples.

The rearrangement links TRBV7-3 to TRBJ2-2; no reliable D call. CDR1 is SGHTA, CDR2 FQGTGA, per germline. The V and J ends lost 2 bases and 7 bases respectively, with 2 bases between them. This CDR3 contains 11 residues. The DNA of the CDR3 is TGTGCCAGCAGCTTAGACGGGGAGCTGTTTTTT. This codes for CASSLDGELFF.

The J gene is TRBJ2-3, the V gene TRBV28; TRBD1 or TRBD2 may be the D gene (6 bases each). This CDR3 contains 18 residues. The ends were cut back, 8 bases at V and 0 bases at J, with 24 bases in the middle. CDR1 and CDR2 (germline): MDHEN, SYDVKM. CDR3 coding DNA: TGTGCCAGCGGGGGGCCGGTCTGGGAGCGCCTAAGCACAGATACGCAGTATTTT. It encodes CASGGPVWERLSTDTQYF. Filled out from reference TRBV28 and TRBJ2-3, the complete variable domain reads DVKVTQSSRYLVKRTGEKVFLECVQDMDHENMFWYRQDPGLGLRLIYFSYDVKMKEKGDIPEGYSVSREKKERFSLILESASTNQTSMYLCASGGPVWERLSTDTQYFGPGTRLTVL.

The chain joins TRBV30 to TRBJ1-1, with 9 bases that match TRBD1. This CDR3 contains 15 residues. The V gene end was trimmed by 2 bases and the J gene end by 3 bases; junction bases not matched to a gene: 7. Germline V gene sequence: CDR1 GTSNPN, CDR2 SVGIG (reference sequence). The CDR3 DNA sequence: TGTGCCTGGAGTCCCCCGGACAGGGGCGACACTGAAGCTTTCTTT. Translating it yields CAWSPPDRGDTEAFF.

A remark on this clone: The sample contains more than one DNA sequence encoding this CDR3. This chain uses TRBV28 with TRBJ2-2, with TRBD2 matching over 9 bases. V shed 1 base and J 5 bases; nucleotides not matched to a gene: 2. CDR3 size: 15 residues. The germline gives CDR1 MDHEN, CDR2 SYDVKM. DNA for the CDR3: TGTGCCAGCAGTTTATACAGCGGGAGGACCGGGGAGCTGTTTTTT. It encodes CASSLYSGRTGELFF.

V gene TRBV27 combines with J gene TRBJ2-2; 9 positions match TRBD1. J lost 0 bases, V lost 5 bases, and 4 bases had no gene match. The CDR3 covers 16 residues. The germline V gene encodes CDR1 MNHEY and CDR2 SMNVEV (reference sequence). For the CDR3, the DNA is TGTGCCAGCAGTCCAACAGGGGGCGCGAACACCGGGGAGCTGTTTTTT. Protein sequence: CASSPTGGANTGELFF.

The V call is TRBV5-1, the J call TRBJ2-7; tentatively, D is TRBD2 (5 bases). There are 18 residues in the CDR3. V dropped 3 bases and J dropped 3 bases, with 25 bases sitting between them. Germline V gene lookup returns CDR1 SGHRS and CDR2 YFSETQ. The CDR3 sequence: CASSSAPGVDLGSYEQYF. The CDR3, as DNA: TGCGCCAGCAGCTCAGCCCCCGGGGTCGATTTGGGCAGCTACGAGCAGTACTTC.

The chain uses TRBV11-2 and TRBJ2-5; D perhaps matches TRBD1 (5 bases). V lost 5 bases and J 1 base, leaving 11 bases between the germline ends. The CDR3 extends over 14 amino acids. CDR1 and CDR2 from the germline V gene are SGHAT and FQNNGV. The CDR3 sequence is CASSQRGSQETQYF. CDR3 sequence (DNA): TGTGCCAGCAGCCAAAGGGGTTCCCAAGAGACCCAGTACTTC.

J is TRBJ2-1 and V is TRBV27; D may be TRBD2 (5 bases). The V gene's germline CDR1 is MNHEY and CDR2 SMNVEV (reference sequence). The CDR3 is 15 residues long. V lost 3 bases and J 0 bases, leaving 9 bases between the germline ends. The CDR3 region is CASSFLGVSYNEQFF. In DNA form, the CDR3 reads TGTGCCAGCAGTTTTCTCGGGGTCTCCTACAATGAGCAGTTCTTC.

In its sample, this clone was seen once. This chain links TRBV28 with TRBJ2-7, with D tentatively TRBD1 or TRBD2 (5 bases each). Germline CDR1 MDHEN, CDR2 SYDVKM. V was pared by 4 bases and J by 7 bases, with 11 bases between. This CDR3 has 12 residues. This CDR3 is CASSWDGGEQYF. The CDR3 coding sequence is TGTGCCAGCAGTTGGGACGGTGGAGAGCAGTACTTC.